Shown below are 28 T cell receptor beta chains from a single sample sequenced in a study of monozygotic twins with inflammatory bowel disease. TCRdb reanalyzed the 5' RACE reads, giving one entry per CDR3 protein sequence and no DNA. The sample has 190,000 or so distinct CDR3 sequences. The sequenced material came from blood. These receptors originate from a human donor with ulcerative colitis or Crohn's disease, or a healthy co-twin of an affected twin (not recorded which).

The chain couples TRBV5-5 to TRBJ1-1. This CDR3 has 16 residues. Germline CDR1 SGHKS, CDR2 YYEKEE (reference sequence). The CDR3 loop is CASSLGRSLVDPEAFF.

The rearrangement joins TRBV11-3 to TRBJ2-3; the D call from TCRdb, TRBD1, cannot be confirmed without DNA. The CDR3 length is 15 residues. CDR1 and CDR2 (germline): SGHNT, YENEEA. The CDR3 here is CASSYGSGAGDTQYF.

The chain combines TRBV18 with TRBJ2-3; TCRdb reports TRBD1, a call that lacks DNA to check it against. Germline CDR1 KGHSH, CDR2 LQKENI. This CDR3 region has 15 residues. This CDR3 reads CASSTRAGNTDTQYF.

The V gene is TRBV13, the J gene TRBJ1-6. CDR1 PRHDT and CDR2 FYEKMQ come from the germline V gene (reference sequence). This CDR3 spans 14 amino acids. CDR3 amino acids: CASSLRPNNSPLHF. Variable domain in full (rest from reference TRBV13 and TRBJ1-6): AAGVIQSPRHLIKEKRETATLKCYPIPRHDTVYWYQQGPGQDPQFLISFYEKMQSDKGSIPDRFSAQQFSDYHSELNMSSLELGDSALYFCASSLRPNNSPLHFGNGTRLTVT.

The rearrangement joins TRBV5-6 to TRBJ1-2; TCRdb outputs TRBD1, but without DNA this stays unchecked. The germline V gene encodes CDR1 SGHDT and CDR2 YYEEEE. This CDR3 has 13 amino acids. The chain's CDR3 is CASSPTGFRGYTF.

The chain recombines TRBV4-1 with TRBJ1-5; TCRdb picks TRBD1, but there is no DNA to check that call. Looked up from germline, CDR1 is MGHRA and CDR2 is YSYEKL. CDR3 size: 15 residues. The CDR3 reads CASSQGGGTGEPQHF.

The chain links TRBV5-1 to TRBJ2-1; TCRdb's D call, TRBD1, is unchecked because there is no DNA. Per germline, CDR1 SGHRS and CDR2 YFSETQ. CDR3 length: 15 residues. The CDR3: CASSLGQGEYNEQFF.

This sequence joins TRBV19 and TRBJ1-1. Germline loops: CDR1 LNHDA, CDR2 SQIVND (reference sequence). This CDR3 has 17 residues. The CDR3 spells CASSIRVPPAGDTEAFF.

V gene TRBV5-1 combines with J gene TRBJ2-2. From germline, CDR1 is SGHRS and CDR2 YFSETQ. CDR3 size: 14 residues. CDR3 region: CASSLGGGSGELFF.

The CDR3 sequence: CSARAGASDTEAFF. The chain joins TRBV20-1 to TRBJ1-1; TCRdb calls TRBD1, which cannot be checked without DNA. The CDR3 spans 14 residues. Germline CDR1 is DFQATT and CDR2 is SNEGSKA (reference sequence).

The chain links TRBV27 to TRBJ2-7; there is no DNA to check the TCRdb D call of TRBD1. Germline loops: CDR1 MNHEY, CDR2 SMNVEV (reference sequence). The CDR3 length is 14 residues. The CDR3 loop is CASRKGQAPLEQYF.

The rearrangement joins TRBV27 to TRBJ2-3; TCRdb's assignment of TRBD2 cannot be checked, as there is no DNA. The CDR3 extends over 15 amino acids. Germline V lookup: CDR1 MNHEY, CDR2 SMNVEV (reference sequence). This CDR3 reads CASSAVAGATDTQYF.

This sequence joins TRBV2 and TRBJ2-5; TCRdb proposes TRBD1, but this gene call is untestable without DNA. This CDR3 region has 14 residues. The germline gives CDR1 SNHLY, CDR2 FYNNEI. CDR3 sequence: CASIMGQASWTQYF.

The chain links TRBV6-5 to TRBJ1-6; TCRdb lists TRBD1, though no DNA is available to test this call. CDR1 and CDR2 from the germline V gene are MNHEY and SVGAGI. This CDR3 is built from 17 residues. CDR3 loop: CASSYSTGYSYNSPLHF.

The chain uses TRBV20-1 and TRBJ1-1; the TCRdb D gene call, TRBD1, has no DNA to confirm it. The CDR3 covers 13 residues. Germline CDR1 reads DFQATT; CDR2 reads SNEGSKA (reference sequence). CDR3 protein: CSAEGAGNTEAFF.

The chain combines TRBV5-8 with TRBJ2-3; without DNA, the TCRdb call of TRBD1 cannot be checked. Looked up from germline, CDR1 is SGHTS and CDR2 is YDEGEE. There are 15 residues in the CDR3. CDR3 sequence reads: CASSLQGVPTDTQYF. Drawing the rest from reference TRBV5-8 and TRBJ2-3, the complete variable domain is EAGVTQSPTHLIKTRGQQATLRCSPISGHTSVYWYQQALGLGLQFLLWYDEGEERNRGNFPPRFSGRQFPNYSSELNVNALELEDSALYLCASSLQGVPTDTQYFGPGTRLTVL.

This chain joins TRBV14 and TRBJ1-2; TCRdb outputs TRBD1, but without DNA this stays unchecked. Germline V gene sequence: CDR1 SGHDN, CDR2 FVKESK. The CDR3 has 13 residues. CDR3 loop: CASSQEGVYGYTF.

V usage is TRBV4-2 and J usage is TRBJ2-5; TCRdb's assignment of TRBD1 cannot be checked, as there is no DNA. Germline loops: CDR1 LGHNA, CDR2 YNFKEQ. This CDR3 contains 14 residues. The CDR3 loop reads CASSQGTGPRTQYF.

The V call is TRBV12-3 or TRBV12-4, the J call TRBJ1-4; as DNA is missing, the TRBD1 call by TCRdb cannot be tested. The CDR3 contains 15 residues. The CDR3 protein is CASRNRGAGDEKLFF.

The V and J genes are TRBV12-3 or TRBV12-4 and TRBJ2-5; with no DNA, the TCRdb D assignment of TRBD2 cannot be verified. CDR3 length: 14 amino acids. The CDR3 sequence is CASSFRGAWETQYF.

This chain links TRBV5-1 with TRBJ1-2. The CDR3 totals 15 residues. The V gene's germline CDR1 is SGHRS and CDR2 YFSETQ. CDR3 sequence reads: CASSQPDKPFSGYTF.

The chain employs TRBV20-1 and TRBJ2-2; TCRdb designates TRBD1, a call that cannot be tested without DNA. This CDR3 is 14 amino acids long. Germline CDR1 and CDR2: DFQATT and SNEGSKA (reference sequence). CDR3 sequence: CSASTRTGTGELFF.

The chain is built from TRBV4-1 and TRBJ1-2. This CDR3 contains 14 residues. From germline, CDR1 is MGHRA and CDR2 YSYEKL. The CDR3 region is CASSQEGFNFGYTF.

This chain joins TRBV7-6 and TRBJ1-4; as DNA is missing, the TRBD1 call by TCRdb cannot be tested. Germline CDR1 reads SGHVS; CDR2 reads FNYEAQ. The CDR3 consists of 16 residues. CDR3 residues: CASSPLLGTQNEKLFF. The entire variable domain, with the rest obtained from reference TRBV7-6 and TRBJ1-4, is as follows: GAGVSQSPRYKVTKRGQDVALRCDPISGHVSLYWYRQALGQGPEFLTYFNYEAQQDKSGLPNDRFSAERPEGSISTLTIQRTEQRDSAMYRCASSPLLGTQNEKLFFGSGTQLSVL.

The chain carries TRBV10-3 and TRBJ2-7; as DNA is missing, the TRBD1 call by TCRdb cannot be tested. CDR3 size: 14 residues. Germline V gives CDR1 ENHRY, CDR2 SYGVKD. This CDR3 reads CAIRGGGTSYEQYF.

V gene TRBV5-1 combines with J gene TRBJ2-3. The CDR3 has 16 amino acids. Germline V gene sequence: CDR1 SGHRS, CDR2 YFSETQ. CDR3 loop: CASSLGLMGSTDTQYF.

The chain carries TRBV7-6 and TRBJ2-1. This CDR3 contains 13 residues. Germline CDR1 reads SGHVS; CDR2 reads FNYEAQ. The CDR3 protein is CASSPVGGYEQFF.

CDR3 sequence reads: CSARPGGGGNTIYF. The J gene is TRBJ1-3, the V gene TRBV20-1; TCRdb lists TRBD1, though no DNA is available to test this call. The V gene's germline CDR1 is DFQATT and CDR2 SNEGSKA (reference sequence). The CDR3 contains 14 residues.